This TCR beta chain was obtained from a study of a mutant IDH1 vaccine in newly diagnosed glioma. Whole-study context: Males made up about 62% and females around 38% of treated patients, whose mean age was 40.4 years. Patients had received radiotherapy, temozolomide, or both previously, most receiving both.

The data were produced by immunoSEQ multiplex PCR, yet TCRdb's version contains in-frame clones alone and is incomplete. The sample gives around 87,000 clones, about 83% of which show up once; roughly 6.8% is in the top ten. This CDR3 region has 16 residues. Germline assignment: CDR1 SGDLS and CDR2 YYNGEE. J gave up 2 bases and V 3 bases, and 4 bases lay outside the gene matches. Stated time point: baseline, week 1 (first vaccination visit). The sample's treatment: pre-vaccination baseline after standard-of-care therapy. In regard to this clone: Its target is unknown.

The study's findings and limits: Patients showed vaccine-induced immune responses at a rate of approximately 95%. Seemingly, top peripheral T cell clonotype changes bore no relation to pseudoprogression.

This specimen was PBMCs, taken from a glioma patient treated with radiotherapy, temozolomide or both. V usage is TRBV9 and J usage is TRBJ2-5; 13 bases line up with TRBD2. This receptor was taken from a woman in her forties or fifties with glioma. The CDR3 bases are TGTGCCAGCAGCGGGACTAGCGGGGGCCTACAAGAGACCCAGTACTTC. It translates to CASSGTSGGLQETQYF.